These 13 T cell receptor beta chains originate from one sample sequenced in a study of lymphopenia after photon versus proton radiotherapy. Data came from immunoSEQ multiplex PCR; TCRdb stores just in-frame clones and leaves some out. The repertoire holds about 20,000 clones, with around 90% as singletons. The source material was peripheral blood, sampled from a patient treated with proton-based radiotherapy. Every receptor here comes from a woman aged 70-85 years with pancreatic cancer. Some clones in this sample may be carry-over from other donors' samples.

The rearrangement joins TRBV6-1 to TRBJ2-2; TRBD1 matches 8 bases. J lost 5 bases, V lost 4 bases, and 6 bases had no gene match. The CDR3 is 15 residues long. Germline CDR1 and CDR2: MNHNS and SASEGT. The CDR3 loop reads CASSVFRGQTGELFF. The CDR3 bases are TGTGCCAGCAGTGTTTTCAGGGGGCAAACCGGGGAGCTGTTTTTT.

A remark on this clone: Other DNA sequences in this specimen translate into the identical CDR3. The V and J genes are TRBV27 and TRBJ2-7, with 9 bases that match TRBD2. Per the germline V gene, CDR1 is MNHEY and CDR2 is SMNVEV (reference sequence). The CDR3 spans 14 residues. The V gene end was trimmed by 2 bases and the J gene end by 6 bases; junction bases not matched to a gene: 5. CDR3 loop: CASSLVAGVGEQYF. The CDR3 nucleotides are TGTGCCAGCAGTTTAGTAGCGGGAGTAGGCGAGCAGTACTTC.

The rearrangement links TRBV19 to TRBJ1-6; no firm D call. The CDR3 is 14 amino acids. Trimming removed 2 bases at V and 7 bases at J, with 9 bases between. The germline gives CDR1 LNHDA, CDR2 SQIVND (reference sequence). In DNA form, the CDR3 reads TGTGCCAGTAGTATATTTGGCACCAATTCACCCCTCCACTTT. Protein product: CASSIFGTNSPLHF.

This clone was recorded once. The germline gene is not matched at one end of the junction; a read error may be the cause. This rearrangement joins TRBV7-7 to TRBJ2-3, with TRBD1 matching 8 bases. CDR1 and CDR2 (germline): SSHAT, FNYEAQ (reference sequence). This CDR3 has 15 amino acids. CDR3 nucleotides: TGTGCTAGCAGCCCGGGACAGGTCAGCACAGATACGCAGTATTTT. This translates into CASSPGQVSTDTQYF. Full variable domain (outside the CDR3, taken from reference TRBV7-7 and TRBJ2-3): GAGVSQSPRYKVTKRGQDVTLRCDPISSHATLYWYQQALGQGPEFLTYFNYEAQPDKSGLPSDRFSAERPEGSISTLTIQRTEQRDSAMYRCASSPGQVSTDTQYFGPGTRLTVL.

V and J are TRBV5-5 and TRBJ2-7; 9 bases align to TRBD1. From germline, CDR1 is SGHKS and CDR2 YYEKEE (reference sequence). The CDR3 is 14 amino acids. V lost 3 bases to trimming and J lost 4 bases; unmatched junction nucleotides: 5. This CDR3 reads CASSSGQGPYEQYF. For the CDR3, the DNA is TGTGCCAGCAGCTCGGGACAGGGTCCTTACGAGCAGTACTTC.

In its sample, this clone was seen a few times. CDR3 loop: CASSLLAGGEQFF. DNA of the CDR3: TGCGCCAGCAGCTTGCTCGCAGGGGGGGAGCAGTTCTTC. The rearrangement joins TRBV5-1 to TRBJ2-1, with D perhaps matching TRBD1 (7 bases). The germline gives CDR1 SGHRS, CDR2 YFSETQ. Trimming cost V 1 base and J 10 bases, with 12 bases left between them. The length of the CDR3 is 13 residues.

The CDR3 loop reads CASSLVTGAGNTIYF. CDR3 nucleotides: TGTGCCAGCAGCTTAGTTACAGGGGCTGGAAACACCATATATTTT. This chain joins TRBV7-2 and TRBJ1-3, with 7 bases that match TRBD1. V gave up 1 base and J gave up 2 bases; unmatched junction bases: 2. The CDR3 has 15 residues. Germline CDR1 SGHTA, CDR2 FQGNSA.

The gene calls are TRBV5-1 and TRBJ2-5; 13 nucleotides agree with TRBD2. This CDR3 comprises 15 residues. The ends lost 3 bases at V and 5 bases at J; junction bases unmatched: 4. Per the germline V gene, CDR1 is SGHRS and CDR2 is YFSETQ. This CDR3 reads CASSSGTSGVETQYF. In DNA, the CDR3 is TGCGCCAGCAGCTCAGGGACTAGCGGGGTTGAGACCCAGTACTTC.

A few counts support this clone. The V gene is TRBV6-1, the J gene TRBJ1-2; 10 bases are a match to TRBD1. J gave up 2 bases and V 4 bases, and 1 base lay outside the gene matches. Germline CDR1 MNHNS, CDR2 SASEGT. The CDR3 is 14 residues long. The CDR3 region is CASSGGQGNYGYTF. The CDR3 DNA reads TGTGCCAGCAGTGGGGGACAGGGGAACTATGGCTACACCTTC.

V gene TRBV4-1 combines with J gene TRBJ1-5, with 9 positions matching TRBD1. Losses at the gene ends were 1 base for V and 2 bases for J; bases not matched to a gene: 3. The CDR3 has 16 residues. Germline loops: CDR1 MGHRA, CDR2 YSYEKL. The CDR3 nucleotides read TGCGCCAGCAGCCAAGCGGGACAGGGAGGCAATCAGCCCCAGCATTTT. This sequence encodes CASSQAGQGGNQPQHF.

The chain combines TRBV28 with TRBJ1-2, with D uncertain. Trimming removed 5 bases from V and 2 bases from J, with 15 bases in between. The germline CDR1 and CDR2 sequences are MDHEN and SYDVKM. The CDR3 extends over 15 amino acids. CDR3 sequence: CASSPTDKANYGYTF. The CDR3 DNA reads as TGTGCCAGCAGTCCCACAGATAAGGCCAACTATGGCTACACCTTC.

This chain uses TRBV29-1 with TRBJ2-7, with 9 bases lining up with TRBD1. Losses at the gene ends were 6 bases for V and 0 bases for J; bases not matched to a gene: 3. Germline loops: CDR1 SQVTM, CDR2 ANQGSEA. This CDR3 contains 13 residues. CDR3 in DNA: TGCAGCGTAACGGGACAGGGCTCCTACGAGCAGTACTTC. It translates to CSVTGQGSYEQYF.

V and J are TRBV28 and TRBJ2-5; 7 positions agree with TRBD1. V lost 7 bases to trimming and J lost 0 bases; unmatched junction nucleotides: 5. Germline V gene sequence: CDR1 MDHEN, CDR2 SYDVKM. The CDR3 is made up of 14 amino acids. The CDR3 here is CASTNTGDQETQYF. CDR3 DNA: TGTGCCAGCACAAATACAGGGGACCAAGAGACCCAGTACTTC.